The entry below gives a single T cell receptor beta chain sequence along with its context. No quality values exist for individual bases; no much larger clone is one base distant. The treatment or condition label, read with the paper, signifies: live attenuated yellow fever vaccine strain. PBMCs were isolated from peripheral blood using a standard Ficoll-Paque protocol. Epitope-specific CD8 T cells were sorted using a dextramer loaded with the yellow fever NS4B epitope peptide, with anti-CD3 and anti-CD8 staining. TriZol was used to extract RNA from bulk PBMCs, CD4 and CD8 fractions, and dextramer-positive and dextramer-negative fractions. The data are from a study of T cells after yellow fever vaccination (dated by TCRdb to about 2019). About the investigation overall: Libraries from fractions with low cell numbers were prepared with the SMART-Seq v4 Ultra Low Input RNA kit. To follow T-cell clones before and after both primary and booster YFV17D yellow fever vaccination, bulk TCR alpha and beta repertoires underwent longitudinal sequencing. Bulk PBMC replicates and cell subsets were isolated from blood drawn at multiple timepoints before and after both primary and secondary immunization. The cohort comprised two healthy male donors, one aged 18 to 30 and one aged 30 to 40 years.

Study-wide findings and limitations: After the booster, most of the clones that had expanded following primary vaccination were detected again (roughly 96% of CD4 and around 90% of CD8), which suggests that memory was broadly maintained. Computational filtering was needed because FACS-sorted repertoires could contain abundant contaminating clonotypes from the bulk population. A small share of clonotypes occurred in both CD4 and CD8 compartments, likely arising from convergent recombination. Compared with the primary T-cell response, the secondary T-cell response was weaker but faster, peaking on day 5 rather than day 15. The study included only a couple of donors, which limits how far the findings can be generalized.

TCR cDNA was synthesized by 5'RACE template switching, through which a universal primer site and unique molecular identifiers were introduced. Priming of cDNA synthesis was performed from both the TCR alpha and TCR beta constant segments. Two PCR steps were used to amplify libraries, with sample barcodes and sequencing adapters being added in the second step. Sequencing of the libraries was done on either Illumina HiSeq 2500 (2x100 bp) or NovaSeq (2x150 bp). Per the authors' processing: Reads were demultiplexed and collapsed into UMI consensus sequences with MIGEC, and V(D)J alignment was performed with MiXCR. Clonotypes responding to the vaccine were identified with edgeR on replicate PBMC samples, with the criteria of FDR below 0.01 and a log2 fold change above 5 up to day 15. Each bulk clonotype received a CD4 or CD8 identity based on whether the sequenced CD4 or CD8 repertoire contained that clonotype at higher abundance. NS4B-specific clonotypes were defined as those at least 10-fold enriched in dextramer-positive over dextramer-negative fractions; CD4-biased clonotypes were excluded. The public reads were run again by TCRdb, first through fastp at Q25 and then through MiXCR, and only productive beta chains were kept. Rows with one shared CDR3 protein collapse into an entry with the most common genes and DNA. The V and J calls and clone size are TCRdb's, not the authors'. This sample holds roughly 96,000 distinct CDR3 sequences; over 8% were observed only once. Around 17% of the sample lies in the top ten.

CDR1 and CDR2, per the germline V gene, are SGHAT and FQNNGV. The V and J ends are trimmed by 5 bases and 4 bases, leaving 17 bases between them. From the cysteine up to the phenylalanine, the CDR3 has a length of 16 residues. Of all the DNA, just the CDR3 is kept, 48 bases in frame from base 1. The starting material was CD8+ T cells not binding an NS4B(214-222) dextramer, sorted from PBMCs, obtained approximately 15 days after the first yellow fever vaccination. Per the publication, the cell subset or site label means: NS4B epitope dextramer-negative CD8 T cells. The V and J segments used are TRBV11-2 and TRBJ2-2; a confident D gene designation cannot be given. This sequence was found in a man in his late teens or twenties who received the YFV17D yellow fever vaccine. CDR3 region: CASSPSRRASTGELFF. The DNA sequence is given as TGTGCCAGCAGCCCCAGCCGCCGTGCTTCCACCGGGGAGCTGTTTTTT.